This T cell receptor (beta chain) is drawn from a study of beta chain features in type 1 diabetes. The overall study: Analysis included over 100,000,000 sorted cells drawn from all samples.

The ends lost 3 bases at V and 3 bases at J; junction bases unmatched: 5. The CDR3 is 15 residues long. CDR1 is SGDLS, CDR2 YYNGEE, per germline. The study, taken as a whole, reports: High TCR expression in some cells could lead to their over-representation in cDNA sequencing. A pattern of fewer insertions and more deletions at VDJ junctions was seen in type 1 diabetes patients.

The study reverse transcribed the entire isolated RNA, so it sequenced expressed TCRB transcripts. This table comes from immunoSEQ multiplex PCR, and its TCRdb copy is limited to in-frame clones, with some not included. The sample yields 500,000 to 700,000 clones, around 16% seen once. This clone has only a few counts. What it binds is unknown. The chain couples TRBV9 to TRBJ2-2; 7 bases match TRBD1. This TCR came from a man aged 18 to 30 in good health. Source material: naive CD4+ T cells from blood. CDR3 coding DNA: TGTGCCAGCAGCGAGAGGGGGACAGACACCGGGGAGCTGTTTTTT. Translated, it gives CASSERGTDTGELFF.